This T cell receptor beta chain was sequenced in a study of shared T cell receptors in the human thymus. Germline V gene data show CDR1 as MNHEY and CDR2 as SMNVEV (reference sequence). This CDR3 spans 15 amino acids. Germline trimming cut 5 bases from V and 7 bases from J; bases unmatched to any gene: 8. This table comes from immunoSEQ multiplex PCR, and its TCRdb copy is limited to in-frame clones, with some not included. The sample records 500,000 to 750,000 clones, approximately 90% being singletons. The same data also contributed to another study, on human thymus T cells. From that second work: Infants served as donors; they were healthy and Finnish and were having corrective surgery for congenital heart defects.

The chain links TRBV27 to TRBJ1-5; 10 positions agree with TRBD1. This receptor was identified in a boy younger than two with a congenital heart defect. Sequenced: thymocytes. The CDR3 DNA follows: TGTGCCAGCAGTCCGGGACAGGGGACTAGGCAGCCCCAGCATTTT. Translation gives CASSPGQGTRQPQHF.